The present TCR beta chain was sequenced within a study of human T cells and chemical hapten exposure. At the level of the study: 0.01% DPC was applied to the upper back in patch tests, which were read at 6 days. General study points: Counts of expanded TCRs at PT1 were positively correlated with patch test score.

TCRdb called the RACE reads again in MiXCR, with one record for every CDR3 protein. Found here are approximately 350,000 distinct CDR3 sequences, 6% to 8.5% of them singletons; the top ten hold 7.5% to 9%. Specified time point: patch test 1, 2 weeks after DPC sensitization. Treatment noted: therapeutic diphenylcyclopropenone sensitization with weekly scalp DPC. This clonotype has at least ten counts. The antigen is not known. Here the sequenced sample was whole blood, taken in connection with sensitization to the hapten diphenylcyclopropenone (DPC). The receptor was isolated from a woman aged 18-35 years with alopecia areata. Some clones in this sample may be carry-over from other donors' samples.

This CDR3 reads CSASPGQGVHEQFF. CDR3 nucleotides: TGCAGTGCTAGTCCGGGACAGGGCGTTCATGAGCAGTTCTTC. The chain recombines TRBV20-1 with TRBJ2-1; 9 bases match TRBD1. The CDR3 length is 14 residues. The trim removed 3 bases at V and 8 bases at J, leaving 8 bases unmatched. Per germline, CDR1 DFQATT and CDR2 SNEGSKA (reference sequence).